The sequence of this T cell receptor beta chain was determined in a study of cytomegalovirus exposure and HLA in healthy donors. Findings and caveats of the study: Some V segments could not be told apart, so they were left out, TRBV6-2 and TRBV6-3 among them. Sequencing artifact likely explains a cluster of highly shared sequence variants.

V lost 4 bases to trimming and J lost 4 bases, with 24 bases between them. This CDR3 has 17 residues. CDR1 is SGDLS and CDR2 is YYNGEE in the germline V gene. About this clone: The target antigen is unknown.

Primers: 60 Vbeta forward and 13 Jbeta reverse. Data came from immunoSEQ multiplex PCR; TCRdb stores just in-frame clones and leaves some out. The repertoire table contains some 120,000 clones. The receptor's source is a man between 35 and 55 years old in good health and CMV-seronegative. This chain joins TRBV9 and TRBJ2-7, with D maybe TRBD2 (7 bases). The sequenced sample consisted of PBMCs. CDR3 sequence (DNA): TGTGCCAGCAGCTTGCGGACAGCCAGGAGCGGGGTTTACGAGCAGTACTTC. Translated: CASSLRTARSGVYEQYF.